The 28 T cell receptor beta chains below come from one sample, sequenced in a study of T cell responses to AZD1222 COVID-19 vaccine. Generated by immunoSEQ multiplex PCR, the TCRdb table keeps only in-frame clones and is missing some. The sample yields around 270,000 clones, about 94% seen once. The source was peripheral blood, collected 28 days after the second AZD1222 dose. These receptors all come from an adult who received the AZD1222 COVID-19 vaccine.

Of note for this clone: Other DNA sequences in this specimen translate into the identical CDR3. The rearrangement links TRBV28 to TRBJ1-5, with D tentatively TRBD1 (5 bases). The V end lost 2 bases, the J end lost 1 base, and 9 bases lay between the germline ends. CDR1 and CDR2 from the germline V gene are MDHEN and SYDVKM. CDR3 length: 15 residues. The CDR3 DNA sequence: TGTGCCAGCAGTTTAGCAGGGATGAGCAATCAGCCCCAGCATTTT. This translates into CASSLAGMSNQPQHF.

V and J are TRBV5-1 and TRBJ2-7; TRBD1 matches 7 bases. V lost 3 bases and J lost 5; bases outside the gene matches: 14. The CDR3 contains 16 residues. Germline lookup yields CDR1 SGHRS and CDR2 YFSETQ. The CDR3 DNA sequence: TGCGCCAGCAGCTCTAATTATGAGACAGGGATTAACGAGCAGTACTTC. It codes for CASSSNYETGINEQYF.

The V gene is TRBV25-1, the J gene TRBJ2-3; 10 nucleotides match TRBD2. J lost 5 bases, V lost 3 bases, and 2 bases had no gene match. Per the germline V gene, CDR1 is MGHDK and CDR2 is SYGVNS. The CDR3 extends over 14 amino acids. CDR3 sequence (DNA): TGTGCCAGCAGTGAGGGACTAGCGCTAGATACGCAGTATTTT. Translating gives CASSEGLALDTQYF.

The chain recombines TRBV9 with TRBJ1-2; D ambiguous. Germline-derived CDR1 and CDR2 are SGDLS and YYNGEE. Trimming took off 2 bases at V and 6 bases at J, with 14 bases between the two ends. The CDR3 length is 14 residues. CDR3 DNA sequence: TGTGCCAGCAGCGTGAGCAGAGCAAAGGATGGCTACACCTTC. Its protein is CASSVSRAKDGYTF.

This clone was detected only once. The genes are TRBV3-1 (or the pseudogene TRBV3-2) and TRBJ2-3, with D tentatively TRBD1 (7 bases). CDR3 length equals 16 residues. Germline CDR1 LGHDT, CDR2 YNNKEL (reference sequence). V was clipped by 5 bases and J by 1 base, with 16 bases between them. CDR3 nucleotides: TGTGCCAGCAGCTTCCCAGGGGGGAGAGGCACAGATACGCAGTATTTT. Translated: CASSFPGGRGTDTQYF.

The chain couples TRBV28 to TRBJ2-6; D remains ambiguous. V lost 6 bases to trimming and J lost 2 bases, with 11 bases between them. In germline, CDR1 is MDHEN, CDR2 SYDVKM. The CDR3 contains 15 residues. The CDR3 is CASSQAGPGANVLTF. The CDR3 nucleotides are TGTGCCAGCAGCCAGGCCGGACCTGGGGCCAACGTCCTGACTTTC.

The chain couples TRBV6-2 or TRBV6-3 to TRBJ1-5, with D tentatively TRBD1 (6 bases). Germline loops: CDR1 MNHEY, CDR2 SVGEGT. Trimming pared 2 bases from V and 0 bases from J, leaving 17 bases between. The CDR3 extends over 18 amino acids. The CDR3 nucleotides read TGTGCCAGCAGTTACGAGGGGACAAGACTGTATAGCAATCAGCCCCAGCATTTT. Protein product: CASSYEGTRLYSNQPQHF.

CDR3 protein: CASGVSYNEQFF. In nucleotides, the CDR3 is TGTGCCAGCGGGGTTTCCTACAATGAGCAGTTCTTC. V gene TRBV6-5 combines with J gene TRBJ2-1; D is ambiguous. This CDR3 contains 12 residues. CDR1 and CDR2 (germline): MNHEY, SVGAGI. The ends were cut back, 8 bases at V and 1 base at J, with 6 bases in the middle.

This clone has a single count. The rearrangement links TRBV5-1 to TRBJ2-3; weak D call: TRBD1 (6 bases). Germline V gives CDR1 SGHRS, CDR2 YFSETQ. This CDR3 is 15 amino acids long. V lost 1 base to trimming and J lost 1 base, with 10 bases between them. In DNA form, the CDR3 reads TGCGCCAGCAGCTTGAATCCAGGGGGCACAGATACGCAGTATTTT. It codes for CASSLNPGGTDTQYF.

This chain links TRBV11-2 with TRBJ2-1; D might be TRBD1 or TRBD2, each matching 5 bases. This CDR3 has 13 amino acids. The V end lost 1 base, the J end lost 6 bases, and 7 bases lay between the germline ends. The germline CDR1 and CDR2 sequences are SGHAT and FQNNGV. CDR3 sequence reads: CASSLAGTNEQFF. The CDR3 DNA sequence: TGTGCCAGCAGCTTAGCCGGGACCAATGAGCAGTTCTTC.

This chain's CDR3 is CANSSAHQPQHF. CDR3 DNA sequence: TGCGCCAACTCGTCGGCGCACCAGCCCCAGCATTTT. The chain recombines TRBV5-1 with TRBJ1-5; D unclear. Trimming removed 9 bases from V and 7 bases from J, with 14 bases in between. In germline, CDR1 is SGHRS, CDR2 YFSETQ. The CDR3 contains 12 residues.

This chain joins TRBV5-1 and TRBJ2-7; possibly TRBD2 for D (6 bases). The CDR3 sequence is 15 residues long. CDR1 and CDR2 from the germline V gene are SGHRS and YFSETQ. Trimming shortened V by 5 bases and J by 0 bases, and 15 bases separated the two germline ends. The chain's CDR3 is CASSLGTAYSYEQYF. The CDR3 DNA sequence: TGCGCCAGCAGTCTGGGGACTGCGTACTCCTACGAGCAGTACTTC.

This clone has a handful of counts. This rearrangement joins TRBV18 to TRBJ1-2; D is ambiguous. V lost 3 bases and J lost 4, with 15 bases in between. Germline CDR1 reads KGHSH; CDR2 reads LQKENI. This CDR3 has 15 amino acids. The CDR3 DNA sequence: TGTGCCAGCTCACCCGAAAAGGGCGGCGTCTATGGCTACACCTTC. As protein: CASSPEKGGVYGYTF.

The chain joins TRBV7-9 to TRBJ1-2, with TRBD1 matching over 7 bases. Unmatched junction bases numbered 9, after V lost 5 bases and J lost 6 bases. CDR1 is SEHNR and CDR2 is FQNEAQ in the germline V gene (reference sequence). The CDR3 is 14 amino acids. In nucleotides, the CDR3 is TGTGCCAGCAGCGCCCGACAGGGTAGGGATGGCTACACCTTC. Translating it yields CASSARQGRDGYTF.

The chain links TRBV11-1 to TRBJ2-7; the D gene is possibly TRBD1 (7 bases). V gave up 3 bases and J gave up 5 bases, with 14 bases separating them. The CDR3 is 14 amino acids. Germline V gives CDR1 SGHAT, CDR2 FQDESV (reference sequence). The CDR3 DNA reads as TGTGCCAGCAGCTTGGCCCGCAGGGGGGACGAGCAGTACTTC. Translating gives CASSLARRGDEQYF.

The chain carries TRBV6-1 and TRBJ2-3; D possibly corresponds to TRBD2 (6 bases). Germline CDR1 is MNHNS and CDR2 is SASEGT. Deletions cut 2 bases from V and 3 bases from J, with 12 bases between. CDR3 length: 15 amino acids. CDR3 sequence (DNA): TGTGCCAGCAGTGAATGGGACTCGGTTACAGATACGCAGTATTTT. Translating it yields CASSEWDSVTDTQYF.

V and J are TRBV7-3 and TRBJ2-7; the match to TRBD2 covers 10 bases. The junction had 7 bases not matched to a gene; V was cut back by 5 bases and J by 6 bases. From germline, CDR1 is SGHTA and CDR2 FQGTGA. The CDR3 spans 14 residues. CDR3 residues: CASSRLAGASEQYF. CDR3 bases: TGTGCCAGCAGCCGGCTAGCGGGAGCTAGCGAGCAGTACTTC.

This chain connects TRBV28 to TRBJ2-1; 11 bases map to TRBD1. V shed 4 bases and J 7 bases; nucleotides not matched to a gene: 9. The CDR3 is 16 amino acids. Germline V gene sequence: CDR1 MDHEN, CDR2 SYDVKM. The CDR3 DNA reads TGTGCCAGCAGTTCGGCCGGGACAGGGGGTGCGAATGAGCAGTTCTTC. This gives the protein CASSSAGTGGANEQFF.

The CDR3 DNA sequence: TGCGCCAGCAGCACCCTGACAGGGTCTGGGGCCAACGTCCTGACTTTC. Translated, it gives CASSTLTGSGANVLTF. The J gene is TRBJ2-6, the V gene TRBV5-1; 7 bases line up with TRBD1. V shed 4 bases and J 1 base; nucleotides not matched to a gene: 5. CDR1 SGHRS and CDR2 YFSETQ come from the germline V gene. The CDR3 consists of 16 residues.

V gene TRBV4-3 combines with J gene TRBJ1-6, with D unresolved. In germline, CDR1 is LGHNA, CDR2 YSLEER. The CDR3 loop spans 15 amino acids. The V gene lost 0 bases and the J gene lost 10 bases, with 13 bases spanning the gap. CDR3 nucleotide sequence: TGCGCCAGCAGCCAAGATCGTAGGGTAGGCTCACCCCTCCACTTT. It is translated as CASSQDRRVGSPLHF.

V usage is TRBV10-3 and J usage is TRBJ2-7; 8 bases map to TRBD1. Per germline, CDR1 ENHRY and CDR2 SYGVKD. The CDR3 spans 14 residues. The junction had 12 bases not matched to a gene; V was cut back by 10 bases and J by 4 bases. The chain's CDR3 is CATGPGQEPYEQYF. CDR3 bases: TGTGCCACGGGTCCGGGACAGGAGCCTTACGAGCAGTACTTC.

This rearrangement joins TRBV10-3 to TRBJ1-6; 7 bases are a match to TRBD1. The germline V gene has CDR1 ENHRY and CDR2 SYGVKD. V gave up 6 bases and J gave up 2 bases; unmatched junction bases: 4. The CDR3 consists of 15 residues. CDR3 sequence: CAIRAGTAYNSPLHF. The CDR3, as DNA: TGTGCCATCAGAGCCGGGACAGCCTATAATTCACCCCTCCACTTT.

The chain employs TRBV7-2 and TRBJ1-3; D possibly corresponds to TRBD1 (6 bases). This CDR3 spans 15 amino acids. With 1 base removed from V and 4 bases from J, the gap between germline ends came to 11 bases. Per germline, CDR1 SGHTA and CDR2 FQGNSA. The CDR3 loop is CASSLGGAAGNTIYF. CDR3 nucleotides: TGTGCCAGCAGCTTAGGGGGGGCGGCGGGAAACACCATATATTTT.

This chain links TRBV18 with TRBJ2-7; D remains ambiguous. The CDR3 has 12 residues. V lost 5 bases to trimming and J lost 2 bases, with 7 bases between them. Germline CDR1 KGHSH, CDR2 LQKENI. The CDR3 spells CASSLNAYEQYF. The CDR3 coding sequence is TGTGCCAGCTCATTAAATGCCTACGAGCAGTACTTC.

The genes are TRBV6-5 and TRBJ1-6; 10 positions agree with TRBD1. The CDR3 sequence is 15 residues long. Germline-derived CDR1 and CDR2 are MNHEY and SVGAGI. The V gene end was trimmed by 5 bases and the J gene end by 5 bases; junction bases not matched to a gene: 3. For the CDR3, the DNA is TGTGCCAGCAGTCGAGGGACAGGGGATAATTCACCCCTCCACTTT. Residues: CASSRGTGDNSPLHF.

This clone is a singleton in its sample. The chain combines TRBV4-3 with TRBJ2-4, with 10 bases aligning to TRBD2. CDR1 and CDR2 (germline): LGHNA, YSLEER. The CDR3 extends over 17 amino acids. Unmatched junction bases numbered 9, after V lost 0 bases and J lost 7 bases. DNA for the CDR3: TGCGCCAGCAGCCAAGATCTTCCAGCGGGAGGGGGGAACATTCAGTACTTC. This gives the protein CASSQDLPAGGGNIQYF.

The chain employs TRBV25-1 and TRBJ2-1; 7 bases agree with TRBD1. CDR3 size: 15 residues. The ends lost 5 bases at V and 6 bases at J; junction bases unmatched: 10. Germline CDR1 reads MGHDK; CDR2 reads SYGVNS. The CDR3 nucleotides are TGTGCCAGCAGTCCTAAGTCTGGACAGGCCAATGAGCAGTTCTTC. Translated, it gives CASSPKSGQANEQFF.

This chain connects TRBV5-1 to TRBJ2-2; D is ambiguous. The CDR3 consists of 15 residues. The germline V gene has CDR1 SGHRS and CDR2 YFSETQ. Deletions cut 4 bases from V and 0 bases from J, with 10 bases between. CDR3 DNA: TGCGCCAGCAGCCGTAGTGCCCCGAACACCGGGGAGCTGTTTTTT. This translates into CASSRSAPNTGELFF. The entire variable domain, with the rest obtained from reference TRBV5-1 and TRBJ2-2, is as follows: KAGVTQTPRYLIKTRGQQVTLSCSPISGHRSVSWYQQTPGQGLQFLFEYFSETQRNKGNFPGRFSGRQFSNSRSEMNVSTLELGDSALYLCASSRSAPNTGELFFGEGSRLTVL.